This TCR beta chain was observed in a study of molecular identifiers for immune sequencing clone quantification (dated by TCRdb to 2017 to 2018). Concerning the study at large: For a replicate experiment, RNA from roughly 20,000 or 100,000 naive CD8 T cells was divided into five aliquots, and four of the five aliquots were sequenced. This methods study benchmarked molecular-identifier clustering-based TCR repertoire sequencing (MIDCIRS) and TCR RNA copy counting, using CD8 T cells to do so. The research as a whole found: The naive libraries included spiked-in Jurkat TCR RNA (about ten copies' worth), and this RNA is not part of the donor repertoire. Spiked-in Jurkat TCR RNA equivalent to a single cell was reported to be detectable even among over 800,000 naive CD8 T cells. Modeling indicated approximately 3.2 TCR RNA copies recovered per cell, compared with around 10 by digital PCR, which implies a capture efficiency of approximately 30%. Without barcode sub-clustering, chimeric consensus sequences inflated TCR diversity; chimeras reached as high as 47%. Clones above 20 RNA copies held over 98% of molecules in CMV-specific effector cells but under 1% in naive cells. Identical TCR molecules sharing a barcode could cause highly expanded clone sizes to be underestimated.

In this sample, this clonotype turned up once. The antigen it recognizes is unknown. A junction end diverges from the germline sequence, so it may reflect a read error. Taken from cysteine to phenylalanine, the CDR3 has 14 residues. The kept DNA is CDR3 alone, 42 bases in frame from the first base. From a lookup of the germline V gene, CDR1 and CDR2 are SGHRS and YFSETQ. Library generation was performed with PCR. Data came from a NextSeq 500. Bulk TCR libraries were prepared as previously described, using TCR primers listed in Table S5. Total RNA was purified with the Qiagen AllPrep DNA/RNA kit. Before analysis, reads from multiple sequencing runs of the same library were pooled. As for how the authors treated the data: Reads were retained only if their TCR constant sequence matched exactly, and those retained reads were trimmed to 150 nt and grouped according to their 12-nt molecular barcodes. Within each barcode group, reads were sub-clustered at a 15% Levenshtein threshold, and quality-weighted consensus sequences were built per RNA molecule. Non-functional sequences were removed, as were lower-count sequences one edit away from another. Based on a fit of two negative binomial distributions, barcode sub-clusters having less than 20% of the maximum read count were discarded. The public reads were run again by TCRdb, first through fastp at Q25 and then through MiXCR, and only productive beta chains were kept. Each record represents a unique CDR3 protein, reported with the most common genes and DNA among its rows. The V and J calls and clone size come from TCRdb's table, not from the authors' own analysis. This sample comprises around 480,000 distinct CDR3 sequences, under 30% of them detected only once. About 0.75% of the sample is in the top ten clones.

Libraries of naive CD8 T cells were built from anywhere between roughly 17,000 and 1,100,000 sorted cells, with 10%, 30% or 50% of the purified RNA used. Naive CD8 T cells were FACS-sorted as CD8+CD4-CCR7+CD45RA+ on a BD FACSAria II into RLT Plus buffer. Approximately 9 TCR copies' worth of Jurkat RNA were spiked into roughly 17,000-1,100,000 naive CD8 T cell samples to test detection sensitivity. CD8 T cells were enriched using RosetteSep CD8+ T Cell Enrichment Cocktail and Ficoll-Paque, and the enriched cells then underwent ACK red cell lysis. The TCR was taken from a human donor in good health. Some libraries in this study had Jurkat cell RNA spiked in. The specimen was naive CD8+ T cells from blood, with Jurkat cell RNA spiked in. The sample's cell subset or site, from its label and the paper: FACS-sorted CD8+CD4-CCR7+CD45RA+ naive T cells. This sequence uses TRBV5-1 and TRBJ2-7, with 7 bases matching TRBD1. The CDR3 amino acid sequence is: CASSAETGVDERYF. The sequenced DNA: TGCGCCAGCAGCGCAGAAACAGGGGTCGACGAGCGGTACTTC.